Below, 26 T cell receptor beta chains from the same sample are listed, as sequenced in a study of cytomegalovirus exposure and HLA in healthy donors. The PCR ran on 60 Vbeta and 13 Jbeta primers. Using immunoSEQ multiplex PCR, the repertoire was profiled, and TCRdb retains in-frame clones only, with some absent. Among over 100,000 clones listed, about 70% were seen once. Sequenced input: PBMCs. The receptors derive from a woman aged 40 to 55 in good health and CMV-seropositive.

The CDR3 DNA follows: TGTGCCAGCAGTTATACCAGGGAAAATGAAAAACTGTTTTTT. Translation: CASSYTRENEKLFF. V is TRBV6-5 and J is TRBJ1-4; D might be TRBD1 (5 bases). The CDR3 totals 14 residues. V was cut by 3 bases and J by 5 bases, with 10 bases left in between. CDR1 and CDR2 from the germline V gene are MNHEY and SVGAGI.

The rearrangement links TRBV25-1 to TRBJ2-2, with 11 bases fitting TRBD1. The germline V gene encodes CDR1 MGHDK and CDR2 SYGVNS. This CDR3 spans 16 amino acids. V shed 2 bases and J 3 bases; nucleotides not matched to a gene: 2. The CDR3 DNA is TGTGCCAGCAGTGAAGGGACAGGGGGTTACACCGGGGAGCTGTTTTTT. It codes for CASSEGTGGYTGELFF.

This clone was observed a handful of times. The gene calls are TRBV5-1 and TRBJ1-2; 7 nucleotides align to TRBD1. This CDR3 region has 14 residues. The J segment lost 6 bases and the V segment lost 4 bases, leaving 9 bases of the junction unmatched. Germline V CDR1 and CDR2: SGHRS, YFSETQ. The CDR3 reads CASSRGQRSDGYTF. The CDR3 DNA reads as TGCGCCAGCAGCAGGGGACAGCGATCCGATGGCTACACCTTC.

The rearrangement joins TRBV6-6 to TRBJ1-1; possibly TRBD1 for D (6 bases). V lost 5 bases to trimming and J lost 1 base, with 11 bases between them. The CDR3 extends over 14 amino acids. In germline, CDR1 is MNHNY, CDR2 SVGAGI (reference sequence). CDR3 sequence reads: CASSIPQGNTEAFF. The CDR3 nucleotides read TGTGCCAGCAGTATACCACAGGGGAACACTGAAGCTTTCTTT.

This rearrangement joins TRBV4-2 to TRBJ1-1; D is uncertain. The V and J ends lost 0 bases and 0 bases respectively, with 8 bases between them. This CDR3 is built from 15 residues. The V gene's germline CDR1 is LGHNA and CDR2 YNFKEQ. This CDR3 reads CASSQDEAMNTEAFF. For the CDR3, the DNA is TGTGCCAGCAGCCAAGATGAGGCGATGAACACTGAAGCTTTCTTT.

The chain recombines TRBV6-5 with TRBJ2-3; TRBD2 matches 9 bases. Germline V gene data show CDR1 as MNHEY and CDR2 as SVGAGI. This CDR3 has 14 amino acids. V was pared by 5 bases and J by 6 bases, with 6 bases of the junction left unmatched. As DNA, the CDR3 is TGTGCCAGCAGTCCTAGCGGGGTGGGGGATACGCAGTATTTT. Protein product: CASSPSGVGDTQYF.

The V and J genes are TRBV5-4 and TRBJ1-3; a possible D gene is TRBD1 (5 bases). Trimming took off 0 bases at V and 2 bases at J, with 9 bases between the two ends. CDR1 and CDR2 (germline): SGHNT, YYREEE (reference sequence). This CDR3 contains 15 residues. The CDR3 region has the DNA TGTGCCAGCAGCTTGGACAGGACGACTGGAAACACCATATATTTT. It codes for CASSLDRTTGNTIYF.

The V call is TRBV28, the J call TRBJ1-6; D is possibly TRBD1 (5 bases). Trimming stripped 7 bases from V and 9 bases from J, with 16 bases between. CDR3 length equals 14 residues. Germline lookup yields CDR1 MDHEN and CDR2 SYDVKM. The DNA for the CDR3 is TGTGCCAGCACCATGGGGGGGAAGGGTTCACCCCTCCACTTT. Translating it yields CASTMGGKGSPLHF.

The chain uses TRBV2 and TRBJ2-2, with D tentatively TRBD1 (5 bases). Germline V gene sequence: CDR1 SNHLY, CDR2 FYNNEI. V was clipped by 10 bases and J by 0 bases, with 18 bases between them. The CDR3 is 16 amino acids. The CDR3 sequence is CATPDDRSSNTGELFF. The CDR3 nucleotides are TGTGCCACCCCCGACGACAGATCCTCGAACACCGGGGAGCTGTTTTTT.

CDR3 coding DNA: TGTGCCAGCTCGGAGTCAACTGAAGCTTTCTTT. Amino acids: CASSESTEAFF. The V call is TRBV18, the J call TRBJ1-1; D not resolved. Trimming left V 6 bases short and J 5 bases short, with 7 bases between. The CDR3 sequence is 11 residues long. From germline, CDR1 is KGHSH and CDR2 LQKENI.

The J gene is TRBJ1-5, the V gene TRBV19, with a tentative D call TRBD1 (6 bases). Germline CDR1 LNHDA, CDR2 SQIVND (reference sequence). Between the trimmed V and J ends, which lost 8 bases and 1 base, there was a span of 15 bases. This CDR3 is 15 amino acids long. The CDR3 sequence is CASLQGPGSNQPQHF. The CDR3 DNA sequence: TGTGCCAGTTTACAGGGCCCAGGGAGCAATCAGCCCCAGCATTTT.

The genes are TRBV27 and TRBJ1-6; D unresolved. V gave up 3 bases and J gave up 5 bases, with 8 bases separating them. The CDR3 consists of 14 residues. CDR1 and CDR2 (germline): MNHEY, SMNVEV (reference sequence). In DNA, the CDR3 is TGTGCCAGCAGTTTCCGGGAGGATAATTCACCCCTCCACTTT. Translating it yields CASSFREDNSPLHF.

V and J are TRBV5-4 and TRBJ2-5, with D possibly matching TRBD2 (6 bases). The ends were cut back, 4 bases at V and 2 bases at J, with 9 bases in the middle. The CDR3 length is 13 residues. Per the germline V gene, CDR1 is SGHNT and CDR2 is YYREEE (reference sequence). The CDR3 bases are TGTGCCAGCAGCCCGGGACTGCAAGAGACCCAGTACTTC. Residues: CASSPGLQETQYF.

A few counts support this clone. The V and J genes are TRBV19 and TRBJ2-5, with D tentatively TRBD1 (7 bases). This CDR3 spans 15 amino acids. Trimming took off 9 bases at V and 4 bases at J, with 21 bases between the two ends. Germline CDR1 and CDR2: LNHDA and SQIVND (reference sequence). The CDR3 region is CASSLGPGGGETQYF. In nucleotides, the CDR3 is TGTGCCAGCAGTTTAGGGCCAGGGGGAGGAGAGACCCAGTACTTC.

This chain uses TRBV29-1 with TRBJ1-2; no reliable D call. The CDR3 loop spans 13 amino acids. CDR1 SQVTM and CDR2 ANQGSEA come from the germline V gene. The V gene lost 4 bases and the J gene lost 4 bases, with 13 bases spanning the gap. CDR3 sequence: CSVAILEGYGYTF. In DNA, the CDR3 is TGCAGCGTTGCCATCCTTGAGGGCTATGGCTACACCTTC. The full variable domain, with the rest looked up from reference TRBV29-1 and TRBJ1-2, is SAVISQKPSRDICQRGTSLTIQCQVDSQVTMMFWYRQQPGQSLTLIATANQGSEATYESGFVIDKFPISRPNLTFSTLTVSNMSPEDSSIYLCSVAILEGYGYTFGSGTRLTVV.

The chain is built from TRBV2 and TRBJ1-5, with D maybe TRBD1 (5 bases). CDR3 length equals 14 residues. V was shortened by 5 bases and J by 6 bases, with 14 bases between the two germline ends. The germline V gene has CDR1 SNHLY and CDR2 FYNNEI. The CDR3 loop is CASSFGGLGQPQHF. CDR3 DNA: TGTGCCAGCAGTTTCGGGGGTTTGGGTCAGCCCCAGCATTTT.

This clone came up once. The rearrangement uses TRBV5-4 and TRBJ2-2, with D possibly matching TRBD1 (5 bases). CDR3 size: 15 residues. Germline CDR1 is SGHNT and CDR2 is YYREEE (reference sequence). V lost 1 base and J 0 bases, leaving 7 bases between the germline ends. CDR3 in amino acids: CASSLQGANTGELFF. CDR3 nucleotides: TGTGCCAGCAGCTTGCAAGGGGCGAACACCGGGGAGCTGTTTTTT.

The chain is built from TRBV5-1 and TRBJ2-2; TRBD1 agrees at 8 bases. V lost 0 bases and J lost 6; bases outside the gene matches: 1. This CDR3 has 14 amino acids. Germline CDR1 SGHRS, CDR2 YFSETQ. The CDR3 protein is CASSLEGQAGELFF. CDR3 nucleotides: TGCGCCAGCAGCTTGGAGGGACAGGCCGGGGAGCTGTTTTTT.

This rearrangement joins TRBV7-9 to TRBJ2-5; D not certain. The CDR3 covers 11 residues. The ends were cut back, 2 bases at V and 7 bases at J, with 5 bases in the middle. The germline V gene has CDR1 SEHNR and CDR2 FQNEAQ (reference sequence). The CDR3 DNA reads TGTGCCAGCAGCTTAAGAGGGACCCAGTACTTC. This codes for CASSLRGTQYF. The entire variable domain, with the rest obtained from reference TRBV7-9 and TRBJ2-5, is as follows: DTGVSQNPRHKITKRGQNVTFRCDPISEHNRLYWYRQTLGQGPEFLTYFQNEAQLEKSRLLSDRFSAERPKGSFSTLEIQRTEQGDSAMYLCASSLRGTQYFGPGTRLLVL.

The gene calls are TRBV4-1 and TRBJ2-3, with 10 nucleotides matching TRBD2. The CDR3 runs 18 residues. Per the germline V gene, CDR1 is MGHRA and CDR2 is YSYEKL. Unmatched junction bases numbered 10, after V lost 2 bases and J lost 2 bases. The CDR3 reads CASSQSFSGGTYTDTQYF. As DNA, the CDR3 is TGCGCCAGCAGCCAATCCTTTAGCGGGGGGACTTACACAGATACGCAGTATTTT.

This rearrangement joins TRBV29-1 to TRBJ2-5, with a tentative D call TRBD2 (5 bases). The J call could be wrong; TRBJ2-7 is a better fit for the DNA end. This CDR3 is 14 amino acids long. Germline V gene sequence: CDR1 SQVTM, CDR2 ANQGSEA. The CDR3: CSVRTPDFSYEQYF. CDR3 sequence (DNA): TGCAGCGTTCGGACTCCTGACTTCTCCTACGAGCAGTACTTC.

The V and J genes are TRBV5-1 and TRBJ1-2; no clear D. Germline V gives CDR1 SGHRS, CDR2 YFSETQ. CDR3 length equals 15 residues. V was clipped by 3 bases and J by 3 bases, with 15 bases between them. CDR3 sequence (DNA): TGCGCCAGCAGCTACCTCGTAGTTGGTGACTATGGCTACACCTTC. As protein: CASSYLVVGDYGYTF.

The CDR3 loop is CASKGGATEAFF. The DNA of the CDR3 is TGTGCCAGCAAAGGGGGGGCCACTGAAGCTTTCTTT. The rearrangement uses TRBV6-5 and TRBJ1-1; tentatively, D is TRBD1 (6 bases). Germline V gives CDR1 MNHEY, CDR2 SVGAGI. V gave up 7 bases and J gave up 4 bases, with 10 bases separating them. The CDR3 has 12 amino acids.

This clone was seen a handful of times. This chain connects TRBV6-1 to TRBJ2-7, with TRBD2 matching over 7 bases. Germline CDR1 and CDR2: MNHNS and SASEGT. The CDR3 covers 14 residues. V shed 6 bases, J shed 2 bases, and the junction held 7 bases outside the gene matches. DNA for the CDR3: TGTGCCAGCAGACGGGACGGGACTACCTACGAGCAGTACTTC. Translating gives CASRRDGTTYEQYF.

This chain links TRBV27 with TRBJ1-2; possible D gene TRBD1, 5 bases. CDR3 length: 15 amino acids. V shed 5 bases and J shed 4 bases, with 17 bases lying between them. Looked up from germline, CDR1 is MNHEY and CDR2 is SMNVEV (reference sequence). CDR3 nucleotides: TGTGCCAGCAGTCCCTTAGGTGGAGGGACCTATGGCTACACCTTC. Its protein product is CASSPLGGGTYGYTF.

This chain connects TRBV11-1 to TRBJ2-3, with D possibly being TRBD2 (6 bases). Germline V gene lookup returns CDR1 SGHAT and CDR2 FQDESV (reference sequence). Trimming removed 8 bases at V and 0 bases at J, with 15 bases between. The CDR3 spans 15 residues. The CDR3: CASRPGLASTDTQYF. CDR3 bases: TGTGCCAGCCGACCGGGACTGGCTAGCACAGATACGCAGTATTTT.